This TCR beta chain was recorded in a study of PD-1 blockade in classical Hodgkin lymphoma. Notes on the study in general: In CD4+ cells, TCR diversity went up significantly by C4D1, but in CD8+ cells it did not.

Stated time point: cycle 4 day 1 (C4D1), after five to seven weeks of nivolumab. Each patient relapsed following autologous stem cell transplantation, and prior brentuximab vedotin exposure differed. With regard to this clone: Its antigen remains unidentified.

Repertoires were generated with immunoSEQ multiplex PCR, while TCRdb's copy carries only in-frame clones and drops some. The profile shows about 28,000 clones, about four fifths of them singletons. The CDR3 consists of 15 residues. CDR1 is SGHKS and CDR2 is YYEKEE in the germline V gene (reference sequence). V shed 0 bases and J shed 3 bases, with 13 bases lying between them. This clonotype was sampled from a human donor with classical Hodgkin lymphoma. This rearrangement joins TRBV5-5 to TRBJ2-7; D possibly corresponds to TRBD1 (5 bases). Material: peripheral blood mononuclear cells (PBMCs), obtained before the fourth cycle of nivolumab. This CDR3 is CASSLVQDIYYEQYF. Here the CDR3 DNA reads TGTGCCAGCAGCTTGGTGCAGGACATTTACTACGAGCAGTACTTC.